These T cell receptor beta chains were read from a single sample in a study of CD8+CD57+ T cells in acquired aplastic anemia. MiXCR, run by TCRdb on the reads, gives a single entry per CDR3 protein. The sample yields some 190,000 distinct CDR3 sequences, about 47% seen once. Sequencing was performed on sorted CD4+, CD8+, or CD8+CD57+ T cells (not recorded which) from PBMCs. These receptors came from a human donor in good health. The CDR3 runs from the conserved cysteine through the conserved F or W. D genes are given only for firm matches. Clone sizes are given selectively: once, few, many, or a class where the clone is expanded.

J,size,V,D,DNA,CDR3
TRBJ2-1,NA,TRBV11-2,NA,TGTGCCAGCAGCTTACGGGTGAGCTCCTACAATGAGCAGTTCTTC,CASSLRVSSYNEQFF
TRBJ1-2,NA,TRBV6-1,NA,TGTGCCAGCAGTAGGGCAGGGACCAACTATGGCTACACCTTC,CASSRAGTNYGYTF
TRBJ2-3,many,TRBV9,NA,TGTGCCAGCAGTCCGCCGCGCCCAGATACGCAGTATTTT,CASSPPRPDTQYF
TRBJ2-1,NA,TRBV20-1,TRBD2,TGCAGTGCTAGTTTGACTAGCGGGGAGCAGTTCTTC,CSASLTSGEQFF
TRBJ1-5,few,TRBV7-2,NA,TGTGCCAGCAGCTTACGGGAGGATCAGCCCCAGCATTTT,CASSLREDQPQHF
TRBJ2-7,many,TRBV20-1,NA,TGCAGTGCTAGAAGGAGGGACCACGAGCAGTACTTC,CSARRRDHEQYF
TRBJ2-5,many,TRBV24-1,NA,TGTGCCACCAGTGATACCGGGACGTTTGAGACCCAGTACTTC,CATSDTGTFETQYF
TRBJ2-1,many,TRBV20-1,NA,TGCAGTGCTCACCTTGCGGTCCTGGGGCATGAGCAGTTCTTC,CSAHLAVLGHEQFF
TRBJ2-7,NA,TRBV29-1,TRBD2,TGCAGCGTAGGTTGGGGGGGCGAGCAGTACTTC,CSVGWGGEQYF
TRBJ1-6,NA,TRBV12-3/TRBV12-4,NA,TGTGCCAGCAGTTTGCCTTATAATTCACCCCTCCACTTT,CASSLPYNSPLHF
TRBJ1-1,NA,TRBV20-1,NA,TGCAGTGCCCGAGTAGGGCAGGGATCTGAAGCTTTCTTT,CSARVGQGSEAFF
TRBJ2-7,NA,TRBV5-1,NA,TGCGCCAGCGGCTTGACGGGAACCGACTCCTACGAGCAGTACTTC,CASGLTGTDSYEQYF
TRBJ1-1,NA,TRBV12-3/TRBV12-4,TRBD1,TGTGCCAGCAGTCCCACGACAGGGGGCGAGAAGTCTGAAGCTTTCTTT,CASSPTTGGEKSEAFF
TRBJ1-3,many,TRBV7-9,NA,TGTGCCAGCACCACAGGGACTGGAAACACCATATATTTT,CASTTGTGNTIYF
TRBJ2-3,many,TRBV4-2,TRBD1,TGTGCCAGCAGCCCAGACAGGGGGCGCCCAGATACGCAGTATTTT,CASSPDRGRPDTQYF
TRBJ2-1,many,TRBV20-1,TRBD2,TGCAGTGCTAGGACTAGCGGGAACTTGGGTTACAATGAGCAGTTCTTC,CSARTSGNLGYNEQFF
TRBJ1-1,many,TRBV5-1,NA,TGCGCCAGCAGCCTGACCAACACTGAAGCTTTCTTT,CASSLTNTEAFF
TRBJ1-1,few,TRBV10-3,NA,TGTGCCATCCTCGAGGGGGTGAACACTGAAGCTTTCTTT,CAILEGVNTEAFF
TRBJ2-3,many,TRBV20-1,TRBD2,TGCAGTGCCATCGATGGCGGGAGAACAGATACGCAGTATTTT,CSAIDGGRTDTQYF
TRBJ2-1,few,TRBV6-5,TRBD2,TGTGCCAGCAGTTCCCCCTCTGCGGGAGATGATGAGCAGTTCTTC,CASSSPSAGDDEQFF
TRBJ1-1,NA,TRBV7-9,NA,TGTGCCAGCAGCTCCGGTAGGGATGAAGCTTTCTTT,CASSSGRDEAFF
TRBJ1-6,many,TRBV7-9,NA,TGTGCCAGCAGCCCGGGGGGGGGCAGGAATTCACCCCTCCACTTT,CASSPGGGRNSPLHF
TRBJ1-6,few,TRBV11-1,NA,TGTGCCAGCTCCAGCTATGGCGGGGCTGATAATTCACCCCTCCACTTT,CASSSYGGADNSPLHF
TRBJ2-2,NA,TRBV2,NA,TGTGCCAGCAGTGTGGGCGGGTCTCACACCGGGGAGCTGTTTTTT,CASSVGGSHTGELFF
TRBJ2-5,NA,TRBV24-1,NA,TGTGCCACCAGTGACAAAGGACCGGTAGAGACCCAGTACTTC,CATSDKGPVETQYF
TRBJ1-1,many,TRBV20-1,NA,TGCAGTGCTAGACCCGGGACAACGAACACTGAAGCTTTCTTT,CSARPGTTNTEAFF
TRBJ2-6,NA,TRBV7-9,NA,TGTGCCAGCAGAATGGCTGGGGCCAACGTCCTGACTTTC,CASRMAGANVLTF
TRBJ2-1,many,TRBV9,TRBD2,TGTGCCAGCAGCGTAACGGCGGGAGTCATCTACAATGAGCAGTTCTTC,CASSVTAGVIYNEQFF
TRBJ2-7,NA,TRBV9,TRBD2,TGTGCCAGCAGTCCGACTAGCGAAACCTACGAGCAGTACTTC,CASSPTSETYEQYF
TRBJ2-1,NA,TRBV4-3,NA,TGCGCCAGCAGCCGCGAACGGGGGTATGAGCAGTTCTTC,CASSRERGYEQFF
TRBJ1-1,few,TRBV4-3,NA,TGCGCCAGCAGCCATACAGGATCCCCGAACACTGAAGCTTTCTTT,CASSHTGSPNTEAFF